The clone carrying this T cell receptor (beta chain) was seen only a few times. Its antigen is currently unknown. CDR3 length: 16 amino acids. These data belong to a study of T-cell memory formation after mild COVID-19. Study-wide points: Several responding clones turned up in pre-infection memory, indicating that cross-reactive memory may have taken part. Clones contracting across day 15 to 85 had a balanced CD4/CD8 profile; later expanding clones leaned CD4+. The SARS-CoV-2 specificity of second-wave clones reaching peak at day 37 remained unverified.

The 5'RACE method, run with constant-segment primers, produced TCR alpha and TCR beta cDNA libraries (carrying sample barcodes and UMIs). TCRdb ran MiXCR on the 5' RACE reads and lists one entry per CDR3 protein. This table holds 380,000 or so distinct CDR3 sequences, approximately 15% found once. This receptor was obtained from a man between 18 and 35 years old who had mild COVID-19 (a few samples of this study predate the infection). Cell type and time point are not known. The chain employs TRBV21-1 and TRBJ2-1; the DNA was not used to check the table's D call, TRBD2. TRBV21-1 is recorded as a pseudogene. The sample was PBMCs or a T cell subset sorted from them (not recorded which). CDR3 residues: CASSSGTSGGYNEQFF. The CDR3 DNA follows: TGTGCCAGCAGCTCTGGGACTAGCGGGGGCTACAATGAGCAGTTCTTC.